This note documents a single T cell receptor beta chain sequence. Its specific antigen is unknown. The sample holds no much larger clone one base away, and base qualities are not on file. This record comes from a study of shared clonotypes between healthy human individuals (dated by TCRdb to the early 2020s). Study-wide context: Three men and a couple of women, aged 18 to 49 years, made up the cohort. For each donor, three plates each were used for CD4 naive and CD4 memory, two plates were used for CD8 naive, and one plate was used for CD8 memory. To estimate repertoire size and how much clonotype sharing occurs between individuals, the study deeply sequenced the blood TCR repertoires of roughly 5 healthy adults. Libraries were prepared and TCR repertoires were sequenced by different laboratories using diverse techniques, in order to increase sequencing depth and limit assay-specific biases. Between about 0.85 and 10 billion PBMCs per donor were obtained by leukapheresis. Study-level results and caveats: Based on pairwise subsampling, the degree of clonotype sharing among donors was expected to be affected by sequencing depth. Higher generation probabilities were observed for clonotypes shared by all four sorted-subset donors than for non-shared clonotypes. Incomplete sequencing was indicated by rarefaction of sorted-subset datasets, despite the large sequencing depth. When several donors were compared, the shared fraction of clonotypes was about 5.2% for naive CD4, around 3.6% for naive CD8, 2.3% for memory CD4, and around 0.37% for memory CD8. Larger estimated clonotype richness was generally found for naive subsets than for memory subsets. Sampling was restricted to blood, and TCR repertoires in tissues likely differ from the TCR repertoires found in blood. Because the study included a small number of donors, the genetic and exposure-history diversity represented was limited.

The donors were healthy, HIV-negative adults who had no recently reported acute infections or vaccinations. Only Caucasian adults living in Nashville, Tennessee, USA were represented among the donors. CD4+ T cells were enriched by magnetic negative selection; naive cells were then positively selected on CD45RA, and the negative fraction formed the memory subset. Blood was obtained by leukapheresis, after which PBMCs were separated by Ficoll-Histopaque density gradient centrifugation and cryopreserved in liquid nitrogen vapor phase. Purity and quantity of every magnetically sorted T cell population were checked by analytical flow cytometry. Genomic DNA was isolated from every sorted fraction and measured by UV absorbance on a Nanodrop 2000c. TCR CDR3 regions were amplified from genomic DNA by multiplex PCR using the deep immunoSEQ assay. Genomic DNA extracted from each cell subset was distributed evenly over all wells of several immunoSEQ 96-well plates, and each plate served as one replicate. For sorted subsets, about 220 ng of genomic DNA, equivalent to 25,000 to 35,000 T cell genomes, went into each replicate PCR. Purified libraries were measured with a Qubit 3.0 fluorometer, size-checked on a Bioanalyzer 2100, and measured again with the KAPA Library Quantification kit. Each immunoSEQ 96-well plate was sequenced on its own single-read 150-cycle Illumina NextSeq 550 flow cell. The authors' analysis ran thus. Because the immunoSEQ output included only junctional sequences and no quality scores, the filtering could not be the same as the filtering used for full-length reads. Sequences were annotated with PyIR, a Python wrapper for IgBLAST v1.9, and V/J genes and CDR3 were assigned using IMGT germline references. Any read was removed if the V/J assignment was weak (E-value above 1e-6), the CDR3 was missing, or the read contained stop codons, out-of-frame junctions, or ambiguous translated residues. V3J clonotypes were defined by identical inferred V gene, J gene, and CDR3 amino acid sequence. Percentage overlap between repertoires was computed as shared unique clonotypes divided by the size of the smaller repertoire. RTK rarefaction, the Chao1 estimator, and Recon v2.1 estimates of unobserved clonotypes were used to assess repertoire richness. Generation probabilities were computed with OLGA for all TCRbeta clonotypes obtained by the gDNA method from several donors. The source is immuneACCESS, and TCRdb retained only in-frame sequences with V and J called. Part of the clones is not carried over; for the studies checked, unresolved V genes explain less than half of this, and the remainder is unexplained. V, J and clone size derive from that table, while D and trimming were established from the DNA sequence. The sample table contains millions of clones; only one count was recorded for 95% of them. Around 0.13% of the sample goes to the ten largest clones.

Trimming accounts for 4 bases at V and 7 bases at J, while the number of junction bases matched to no gene is 8. Spanning cysteine to phenylalanine, the CDR3 consists of 14 amino acids. Only the CDR3 DNA stays, 42 bases, in frame from base 1. In the germline V gene, CDR1 corresponds to MNHEY and CDR2 to SVGAGI. The origin of this receptor is a man between 18 and 29 years old in good health. Sequenced sample: naive CD4+ T cells sorted from blood. The cell subset or site label on this specimen signifies: CD45RA+ positively selected. The chain is assembled from TRBV6-5 and TRBJ2-7, and 9 junction bases match TRBD1. Here is the DNA: TGTGCCAGCAGTTTGGGACAGGGTGGCGGGGAGCAGTACTTC. The encoded protein is CASSLGQGGGEQYF.